This T cell receptor beta chain derives from a study of technical replicates of blood from a few donors. The table came from immunoSEQ multiplex PCR; TCRdb's copy has only in-frame clones and leaves some out. The sample carries about 85,000 clones, just under 95% recorded once. CDR3 size: 14 residues. Trimming took 4 bases from V and 1 from J, leaving 10 bases between them. Germline CDR1 is KGHSH and CDR2 is LQKENI. The receptor was derived from a human donor in good health. The sample was T cells isolated from PBMCs. The chain couples TRBV18 to TRBJ2-5; a possible D gene is TRBD1 (6 bases). The CDR3 protein is CASSRTGSQETQYF. In DNA, the CDR3 is TGTGCCAGCTCACGTACAGGGTCCCAAGAGACCCAGTACTTC.